These 26 T cell receptor beta chains came from one sample sequenced in a study of human T cells and chemical hapten exposure. Documented time point: pre-sensitization, week 0. Treatment given: therapeutic diphenylcyclopropenone sensitization with weekly scalp DPC. TCRdb ran MiXCR on the RACE reads and lists one entry per CDR3 protein. The sample shows tens of thousands of distinct CDR3 sequences, around 9.9% of them seen only once. The sequencing used whole blood, collected in connection with sensitization to the hapten diphenylcyclopropenone (DPC). These receptors all stem from a woman between 50 and 59 years old with alopecia areata. Some clones in this sample may be carry-over from other donors' samples.

This clonotype was seen a handful of times. V is TRBV20-1 and J is TRBJ2-1, with TRBD1 matching over 9 bases. This CDR3 comprises 15 residues. J lost 9 bases, V lost 6 bases, and 15 bases had no gene match. From germline, CDR1 is DFQATT and CDR2 SNEGSKA (reference sequence). The chain's CDR3 is CSAQPGQGRAGEQFF. DNA for the CDR3: TGCAGTGCACAGCCGGGACAGGGTCGGGCGGGTGAGCAGTTCTTC.

This chain links TRBV28 with TRBJ1-5; D is unclear. The CDR3 covers 14 residues. With 7 bases removed from V and 0 bases from J, the gap between germline ends came to 10 bases. The V gene's germline CDR1 is MDHEN and CDR2 SYDVKM. The CDR3 is CASTPVPSNQPQHF. CDR3 nucleotide sequence: TGTGCCAGCACCCCTGTTCCTAGCAATCAGCCCCAGCATTTT.

The V and J genes are TRBV4-1 and TRBJ2-7, with D unresolved. Germline CDR1 MGHRA, CDR2 YSYEKL. The CDR3 loop spans 15 amino acids. Between the trimmed V and J ends, which lost 1 base and 2 bases, there was a span of 12 bases. Here the CDR3 DNA reads TGCGCCAGCAGCCAAGCATTTTTCAGGACCTACGAGCAGTACTTC. Its protein is CASSQAFFRTYEQYF.

This sequence joins TRBV30 and TRBJ1-1; 11 nucleotides line up with TRBD1. The CDR3 spans 13 residues. Germline V lookup: CDR1 GTSNPN, CDR2 SVGIG (reference sequence). J lost 10 bases, V lost 2 bases, and 6 bases had no gene match. CDR3 bases: TGTGCCTGGAGTTGGACAGGGGGCCTTGTAGCTTTCTTT. Translating it yields CAWSWTGGLVAFF.

This clonotype was counted only a few times. The rearrangement uses TRBV20-1 and TRBJ1-1, with D possibly being TRBD1 (6 bases). Germline CDR1 DFQATT, CDR2 SNEGSKA (reference sequence). The CDR3 is made up of 16 amino acids. The V end was cut by 0 bases, the J end by 2 bases, with 16 bases between. CDR3: CSAREQGLWGNTEAFF. CDR3 bases: TGCAGTGCTAGAGAACAGGGATTGTGGGGTAACACTGAAGCTTTCTTT.

This clonotype was observed a single time. In nucleotides, the CDR3 is TGCGCCAGCAGCTTGGCCCTGACTAGCGGAGGGGCCGGCCAAGAGACCCAGTACTTC. This encodes CASSLALTSGGAGQETQYF. The rearrangement uses TRBV5-1 and TRBJ2-5; 9 positions agree with TRBD2. V lost 0 bases and J lost 1; bases outside the gene matches: 13. The CDR3 is made up of 19 amino acids. Germline values: CDR1 SGHRS, CDR2 YFSETQ.

This clonotype was found many times. V usage is TRBV12-3 or TRBV12-4 and J usage is TRBJ1-6; D is undetermined. V was clipped by 5 bases and J by 10 bases, with 12 bases between them. CDR3 size: 13 residues. The CDR3 DNA sequence: TGTGCCAGCAGTCCTCGACCCCACTCACCCCTCCACTTT. As protein: CASSPRPHSPLHF.

The J gene is TRBJ2-2, the V gene TRBV5-1; weak D call: TRBD2 (6 bases). The V gene's germline CDR1 is SGHRS and CDR2 YFSETQ. Trimming stripped 0 bases from V and 4 bases from J, with 13 bases between. The CDR3 extends over 16 amino acids. The chain's CDR3 is CASSLDWWEATGELFF. Written as DNA, the CDR3 is TGCGCCAGCAGCTTGGACTGGTGGGAGGCCACCGGGGAGCTGTTTTTT.

V gene TRBV27 combines with J gene TRBJ1-1; D perhaps matches TRBD1 (6 bases). V lost 0 bases and J 5 bases, leaving 10 bases between the germline ends. Looked up from germline, CDR1 is MNHEY and CDR2 is SMNVEV (reference sequence). The CDR3 extends over 14 amino acids. Here the CDR3 DNA reads TGTGCCAGCAGTTTATCTCAGGGGCGAACTGAAGCTTTCTTT. It translates to CASSLSQGRTEAFF.

V is TRBV20-1 and J is TRBJ2-1; 12 bases line up with TRBD2. V lost 6 bases and J lost 4; bases outside the gene matches: 4. This CDR3 is built from 14 residues. Germline assignment: CDR1 DFQATT and CDR2 SNEGSKA (reference sequence). CDR3 loop: CSARTSGAYNEQFF. As DNA, the CDR3 is TGCAGTGCCAGGACTAGCGGGGCTTACAATGAGCAGTTCTTC.

This clonotype was detected ten times or more. The chain carries TRBV20-1 and TRBJ2-7; D ambiguous. The CDR3 loop spans 11 amino acids. Germline CDR1 and CDR2: DFQATT and SNEGSKA (reference sequence). Deletions cut 0 bases from V and 1 base from J, with 1 base between. CDR3 sequence: CSARDSYEQYF. Here the CDR3 DNA reads TGCAGTGCTAGAGATTCCTACGAGCAGTACTTC.

The table lists this clonotype with many counts. The genes are TRBV5-1 and TRBJ1-1, with 7 positions matching TRBD1. This CDR3 spans 15 amino acids. V trimming: 3 bases; J trimming: 1 base; junction bases outside the gene matches: 6. Germline CDR1 and CDR2: SGHRS and YFSETQ. The CDR3 bases are TGCGCCAGCAGCTCCAACAGGGGCGAGAACACTGAAGCTTTCTTT. It is translated as CASSSNRGENTEAFF.

CDR3 sequence (DNA): TGTGCCAGCAGCCCCGGGGGACAGGGAACAGATACGCAGTATTTT. Translation gives CASSPGGQGTDTQYF. The chain employs TRBV9 and TRBJ2-3; 9 bases are a match to TRBD1. Germline values: CDR1 SGDLS, CDR2 YYNGEE. Trimming cost V 4 bases and J 3 bases; bases outside gene matches: 6. CDR3 length equals 15 residues.

The V and J genes are TRBV27 and TRBJ2-7; the D gene is possibly TRBD2 (5 bases). The CDR3 is 13 residues long. V was trimmed by 5 bases and J by 3 bases, leaving 11 bases between them. Germline assignment: CDR1 MNHEY and CDR2 SMNVEV (reference sequence). In DNA form, the CDR3 reads TGTGCCAGCAGTCTAACTAGTTACTACGAGCAGTACTTC. Translated, it gives CASSLTSYYEQYF.

Notes on this clonotype: The junction and the germline gene differ at one end; a read error may be behind it. The chain recombines TRBV12-3 or TRBV12-4 with TRBJ1-5; a possible D gene is TRBD1 (5 bases). The length of the CDR3 is 16 residues. This chain's CDR3 is CASSRGDWGGNKPQHF. The CDR3, as DNA: TGTGCCAGCAGTCGAGGGGATTGGGGTGGCAATAAGCCCCAGCATTTT.

The table lists this clonotype with a few counts. Germline is not matched at one junction end, which may reflect a read error. CDR3 DNA: TGTGCCAGCAGCTTCCACATTTTGATCTTT. Translated, it gives CASSFHILIF. V and J are TRBV7-2 and TRBJ1-1; D is undetermined. The germline gives CDR1 SGHTA, CDR2 FQGNSA. The CDR3 consists of 10 residues.

The chain employs TRBV2 and TRBJ2-2; no clear D. The V end was cut by 6 bases, the J end by 2 bases, with 10 bases between. Looked up from germline, CDR1 is SNHLY and CDR2 is FYNNEI. The CDR3 sequence is 14 residues long. In DNA form, the CDR3 reads TGTGCCAGCAGGGGCAGTAGTAACACCGGGGAGCTGTTTTTT. Amino acid sequence: CASRGSSNTGELFF. Full variable domain (missing parts from reference TRBV2 and TRBJ2-2): EPEVTQTPSHQVTQMGQEVILRCVPISNHLYFYWYRQILGQKVEFLVSFYNNEISEKSEIFDDQFSVERPDGSNFTLKIRSTKLEDSAMYFCASRGSSNTGELFFGEGSRLTVL.

Ten or more counts support this clonotype. CDR3 region: CASSLAPRSGANVLTF. CDR3 DNA: TGTGCCAGCAGCTTGGCGCCTCGCTCTGGGGCCAACGTCCTGACTTTC. V is TRBV5-6 and J is TRBJ2-6; D is uncertain. CDR1 and CDR2 from the germline V gene are SGHDT and YYEEEE. The CDR3 has 16 residues. The ends were cut back, 0 bases at V and 0 bases at J, with 7 bases in the middle.

This clonotype was observed a handful of times. The V and J genes are TRBV19 and TRBJ1-1, with D possibly being TRBD1 (6 bases). The germline V gene has CDR1 LNHDA and CDR2 SQIVND (reference sequence). The CDR3 has 16 amino acids. Deletions cut 4 bases from V and 1 base from J, with 16 bases between. CDR3 sequence: CASSRDPRGPNTEAFF. CDR3 DNA: TGTGCCAGTAGTAGAGATCCACGGGGGCCGAACACTGAAGCTTTCTTT.

This clonotype has just a few counts. V usage is TRBV5-1 and J usage is TRBJ1-3, with 7 positions matching TRBD1. Germline CDR1 is SGHRS and CDR2 is YFSETQ. Losses at the gene ends were 4 bases for V and 1 base for J; bases not matched to a gene: 5. CDR3 size: 15 residues. The CDR3 nucleotides are TGCGCCAGCAGCCAGCCAGGGGGATCTGGAAACACCATATATTTT. Protein product: CASSQPGGSGNTIYF.

The sample holds a few counts of this clonotype. V usage is TRBV27 and J usage is TRBJ2-4, with D possibly matching TRBD2 (5 bases). The CDR3 runs 15 residues. Germline assignment: CDR1 MNHEY and CDR2 SMNVEV (reference sequence). The V end lost 3 bases, the J end lost 1 base, and 10 bases lay between the germline ends. The CDR3 region is CASSFGSAAKNIQYF. CDR3 in DNA: TGTGCCAGCAGTTTTGGGAGCGCGGCCAAAAACATTCAGTACTTC.

This clonotype appeared a few times. The chain couples TRBV18 to TRBJ2-5, with D possibly being TRBD2 (5 bases). The V gene lost 0 bases and the J gene lost 2 bases, with 10 bases spanning the gap. CDR1 and CDR2 (germline): KGHSH, LQKENI. This CDR3 comprises 15 residues. CDR3 nucleotides: TGTGCCAGCTCACCACCAGGATGGGAGCAAGAGACCCAGTACTTC. This codes for CASSPPGWEQETQYF. The complete variable domain, with remaining parts taken from reference TRBV18 and TRBJ2-5, reads NAGVMQNPRHLVRRRGQEARLRCSPMKGHSHVYWYRQLPEEGLKFMVYLQKENIIDESGMPKERFSAEFPKEGPSILRIQQVVRGDSAAYFCASSPPGWEQETQYFGPGTRLLVL.

This chain links TRBV5-1 with TRBJ1-1; possibly TRBD1 for D (5 bases). The germline gives CDR1 SGHRS, CDR2 YFSETQ. The CDR3 consists of 14 residues. V was clipped by 0 bases and J by 5 bases, with 11 bases between them. As DNA, the CDR3 is TGCGCCAGCAGCTTGGGACACAGGTTGACTGAAGCTTTCTTT. Translated: CASSLGHRLTEAFF.

This clonotype was seen a handful of times. The chain has TRBV7-2 and TRBJ2-1, with D uncertain. Germline loops: CDR1 SGHTA, CDR2 FQGNSA. The CDR3 is made up of 12 amino acids. Trimming pared 5 bases from V and 7 bases from J, leaving 9 bases between. As DNA, the CDR3 is TGTGCCAGCAGCGTTAGTCGGAATGAGCAGTTCTTC. Its protein product is CASSVSRNEQFF.

In this sample, this clonotype turned up a few times. This sequence joins TRBV9 and TRBJ1-6, with TRBD1 identical over 7 bases. V was pared by 4 bases and J by 7 bases, with 8 bases of the junction left unmatched. Germline-derived CDR1 and CDR2 are SGDLS and YYNGEE. This CDR3 is 15 amino acids long. The CDR3 DNA sequence: TGTGCCAGCAGCCCTCAAGGGACAGTAAATTCACCCCTCCACTTT. Its protein is CASSPQGTVNSPLHF. Based on the CDR3 plus reference TRBV9 and TRBJ1-6, the full variable domain is DSGVTQTPKHLITATGQRVTLRCSPRSGDLSVYWYQQSLDQGLQFLIQYYNGEERAKGNILERFSAQQFPDLHSELNLSSLELGDSALYFCASSPQGTVNSPLHFGNGTRLTVT.

This clonotype came up a few times. This sequence joins TRBV3-1 and TRBJ2-2, with D perhaps TRBD1 (6 bases). The CDR3 extends over 15 amino acids. Trimming removed 4 bases at V and 0 bases at J, with 9 bases between. The germline gives CDR1 LGHDT, CDR2 YNNKEL (reference sequence). CDR3 DNA sequence: TGTGCCAGCAGCCGAGGACAGCCGAACACCGGGGAGCTGTTTTTT. This gives the protein CASSRGQPNTGELFF. Full variable domain (missing parts from reference TRBV3-1 and TRBJ2-2): DTAVSQTPKYLVTQMGNDKSIKCEQNLGHDTMYWYKQDSKKFLKIMFSYNNKELIINETVPNRFSPKSPDKAHLNLHINSLELGDSAVYFCASSRGQPNTGELFFGEGSRLTVL.